The 18 T cell receptor beta chains listed next were all sequenced from one sample in a study of T cell responses to AZD1222 COVID-19 vaccine. The protocol was immunoSEQ multiplex PCR, while the TCRdb copy is restricted to in-frame clones and leaves out a portion. The data contain roughly 25,000 clones, around 83% of them singletons. The sample consisted of peripheral blood, taken 28 days after the second AZD1222 dose. The origin of the receptors is an adult who received the AZD1222 COVID-19 vaccine.

The rearrangement links TRBV27 to TRBJ1-5, with 9 nucleotides matching TRBD1. Germline V gives CDR1 MNHEY, CDR2 SMNVEV (reference sequence). CDR3 length: 15 amino acids. The V segment lost 3 bases and the J segment 4 bases; nucleotides outside the gene matches: 4. The CDR3 is CASSFSGTGNQPQHF. As DNA, the CDR3 is TGTGCCAGCAGTTTTTCCGGGACAGGGAATCAGCCCCAGCATTTT.

The chain combines TRBV2 with TRBJ2-7; no firm D call. The CDR3 loop spans 10 amino acids. V was shortened by 8 bases and J by 5 bases, with 7 bases between the two germline ends. Germline V CDR1 and CDR2: SNHLY, FYNNEI. CDR3: CASCSDEQYF. Written as DNA, the CDR3 is TGTGCCAGCTGCAGCGACGAGCAGTACTTC.

The chain recombines TRBV19 with TRBJ2-4; D remains ambiguous. Germline CDR1 LNHDA, CDR2 SQIVND (reference sequence). With 6 bases removed from V and 6 bases from J, the gap between germline ends came to 27 bases. The CDR3 consists of 18 residues. The CDR3 nucleotides are TGTGCCAGTAGCGATGACAAAATGCCGCGGACCCCACGAAACATTCAGTACTTC. Its translation: CASSDDKMPRTPRNIQYF.

The chain joins TRBV7-9 to TRBJ2-7; no definite D call. The germline gives CDR1 SEHNR, CDR2 FQNEAQ (reference sequence). V lost 5 bases, J lost 4 bases, and 9 bases lay in between. The CDR3 covers 12 residues. Here the CDR3 reads CASSTRGYEQYF. The DNA of the CDR3 is TGTGCCAGCAGCACCCGAGGTTACGAGCAGTACTTC.

J is TRBJ1-5 and V is TRBV18; 10 nucleotides agree with TRBD1. The CDR3 is 16 amino acids. V shed 6 bases, J shed 7 bases, and the junction held 12 bases outside the gene matches. Germline V lookup: CDR1 KGHSH, CDR2 LQKENI. CDR3 in amino acids: CASSPSTGGTGQPQHF. The CDR3, as DNA: TGTGCCAGCTCGCCGTCGACAGGGGGCACGGGGCAGCCCCAGCATTTT.

The J gene is TRBJ2-5, the V gene TRBV5-8, with D perhaps TRBD2 (5 bases). V dropped 1 base and J dropped 5 bases, with 15 bases sitting between them. CDR3 length: 15 amino acids. Germline CDR1 is SGHTS and CDR2 is YDEGEE. The CDR3 protein is CASSLSGGSVETQYF. The CDR3 DNA reads as TGTGCCAGCAGCTTGTCAGGTGGTAGCGTGGAGACCCAGTACTTC.

CDR3 sequence reads: CASRGQGSSNQPQHF. The CDR3 DNA reads as TGTGCCAGCCGGGGACAGGGGAGTAGCAATCAGCCCCAGCATTTT. This rearrangement joins TRBV28 to TRBJ1-5; TRBD1 aligns across 10 bases. This CDR3 is 15 amino acids long. V lost 8 bases to trimming and J lost 0 bases; unmatched junction nucleotides: 4. Germline CDR1 is MDHEN and CDR2 is SYDVKM.

The CDR3 loop reads CASSGGTASTDTQYF. The DNA for the CDR3 is TGCGCCAGCAGCGGGGGGACAGCTAGCACAGATACGCAGTATTTT. The chain employs TRBV5-1 and TRBJ2-3; D is possibly TRBD1 (7 bases). This CDR3 is 15 amino acids long. Germline CDR1 reads SGHRS; CDR2 reads YFSETQ. The germline V and J ends were trimmed by 4 bases and 0 bases, with 12 bases remaining between them.

The chain uses TRBV15 and TRBJ1-6; 9 nucleotides match TRBD1. Germline CDR1 and CDR2: LNHNV and YYDKDF (reference sequence). V was pared by 3 bases and J by 10 bases, with 7 bases of the junction left unmatched. The length of the CDR3 is 15 residues. The CDR3 reads CATSSSRQGGSPLHF. The CDR3 DNA sequence: TGTGCCACCAGCAGTAGCAGACAGGGGGGATCACCCCTCCACTTT.

This chain connects TRBV5-6 to TRBJ1-1, with D hard to call. V lost 1 base and J 0 bases, leaving 4 bases between the germline ends. The CDR3 has 13 residues. Germline lookup yields CDR1 SGHDT and CDR2 YYEEEE. The CDR3 loop is CASSLRVNTEAFF. Here the CDR3 DNA reads TGTGCCAGCAGCTTGAGGGTGAACACTGAAGCTTTCTTT.

This chain uses TRBV5-6 with TRBJ2-5; 14 bases are shared with TRBD2. CDR1 is SGHDT and CDR2 is YYEEEE in the germline V gene. The junction had 10 bases not matched to a gene; V was cut back by 2 bases and J by 4 bases. This CDR3 has 18 amino acids. The CDR3 nucleotides are TGTGCCAGCAGCTTCATTTCTGGACTAGCGGGAGGTACAGAGACCCAGTACTTC. Protein product: CASSFISGLAGGTETQYF.

The J gene is TRBJ2-5, the V gene TRBV3-1 (or the pseudogene TRBV3-2); D might be TRBD1 or TRBD2, each matching 5 bases. The CDR3 runs to 13 residues. V lost 4 bases, J lost 2 bases, and 8 bases lay in between. The germline gives CDR1 LGHDT, CDR2 YNNKEL (reference sequence). CDR3 DNA: TGTGCCAGCAGCCGTGGGGGACAAGAGACCCAGTACTTC. Protein sequence: CASSRGGQETQYF.

The chain is built from TRBV29-1 and TRBJ2-3, with a possible D match to TRBD2 (6 bases). With 4 bases removed from V and 4 bases from J, the gap between germline ends came to 18 bases. The CDR3 is 15 residues long. Germline lookup yields CDR1 SQVTM and CDR2 ANQGSEA. The CDR3 protein is CSVGGGIMGSDTQYF. The CDR3 DNA sequence: TGCAGCGTTGGTGGCGGGATCATGGGCTCAGATACGCAGTATTTT.

The rearrangement joins TRBV2 to TRBJ2-7; D unclear. CDR3 length: 14 amino acids. In germline, CDR1 is SNHLY, CDR2 FYNNEI. The V end lost 8 bases, the J end lost 4 bases, and 18 bases lay between the germline ends. The CDR3 loop is CASQASQSLYEQYF. The CDR3 nucleotides read TGTGCCAGCCAGGCCTCTCAATCCCTATACGAGCAGTACTTC.

This sequence joins TRBV5-6 and TRBJ2-5; TRBD2 agrees at 9 bases. With 0 bases clipped from V and 4 bases from J, the junction kept 7 bases outside the gene matches. Per the germline V gene, CDR1 is SGHDT and CDR2 is YYEEEE. The CDR3 has 16 residues. CDR3 sequence: CASSLAGGGAPETQYF. The DNA for the CDR3 is TGTGCCAGCAGCTTGGCGGGCGGGGGGGCCCCAGAGACCCAGTACTTC.

The sample holds one count of this clone. The V gene is TRBV7-9, the J gene TRBJ1-4; tentatively, D is TRBD1 (5 bases). Germline-derived CDR1 and CDR2 are SEHNR and FQNEAQ (reference sequence). The CDR3 is made up of 14 amino acids. V lost 6 bases to trimming and J lost 8 bases, with 16 bases between them. The CDR3: CASSLQGPREKLFF. As DNA, the CDR3 is TGTGCCAGCAGTTTGCAGGGACCTAGGGAAAAACTGTTTTTT.

This chain links TRBV18 with TRBJ2-2, with D perhaps TRBD2 (5 bases). V shed 3 bases and J shed 13 bases, with 12 bases lying between them. The germline V gene has CDR1 KGHSH and CDR2 LQKENI. The CDR3 totals 12 residues. The CDR3: CASSPGVLGLFF. CDR3 bases: TGTGCCAGCTCACCCGGGGTCCTCGGGCTGTTTTTT.

V gene TRBV28 combines with J gene TRBJ1-2; the D gene is possibly TRBD1 (5 bases). CDR1 MDHEN and CDR2 SYDVKM come from the germline V gene. Trimming removed 5 bases at V and 6 bases at J, with 22 bases between. The CDR3 runs to 16 residues. CDR3 sequence (DNA): TGTGCCAGCAGTCCCCGGGGGGTACATGGGAAGGATGGCTACACCTTC. It encodes CASSPRGVHGKDGYTF.